The 12 T cell receptor beta chains listed next were all sequenced from one sample in a study of metastatic and nonmetastatic thyroid tumors. Not a single patient had been given any form of treatment at any point before undergoing thyroid surgery. TCRdb called clones again from the PCR reads with MiXCR. The sample contains just under 9,500 clones, roughly 30% of which appear only once. Sequencing was carried out using adjacent normal tissue. These receptors came from a female donor with papillary thyroid cancer or a benign thyroid nodule (not recorded which). Some clones in this sample may be carry-over from other donors' samples.

This clone has more than one count but fewer than ten. This rearrangement joins TRBV12-3 or TRBV12-4 to TRBJ2-7; no definite D call. V dropped 1 base and J dropped 6 bases, with 7 bases sitting between them. There are 12 residues in the CDR3. CDR3 sequence reads: CASSLGGFEQYF. CDR3 nucleotide sequence: TGTGCCAGCAGTTTAGGAGGTTTCGAGCAGTACTTC.

The CDR3 region is CASSEAVGLAGGEQFF. In DNA, the CDR3 is TGTGCCAGCAGCGAGGCAGTTGGACTAGCGGGAGGTGAGCAGTTCTTC. This chain joins TRBV9 and TRBJ2-1; 14 bases match TRBD2. Trimming removed 3 bases from V and 9 bases from J; junction bases left unmatched: 8. Germline CDR1 SGDLS, CDR2 YYNGEE. This CDR3 has 16 amino acids.

This chain connects TRBV20-1 to TRBJ2-7, with D unresolved. From germline, CDR1 is DFQATT and CDR2 SNEGSKA (reference sequence). The ends were cut back, 1 base at V and 1 base at J, with 8 bases in the middle. This CDR3 has 13 residues. CDR3 loop: CSARVDPSYEQYF. The CDR3 bases are TGCAGTGCTAGAGTAGATCCATCCTACGAGCAGTACTTC.

By share, this clone counts as large. This chain uses TRBV28 with TRBJ1-2; no firm D call. The germline gives CDR1 MDHEN, CDR2 SYDVKM. The CDR3 contains 13 residues. The ends were cut back, 3 bases at V and 8 bases at J, with 13 bases in the middle. The CDR3 DNA follows: TGTGCCAGCAGTTTGGGGTACTTTAGCGGCTACACCTTC. Its translation: CASSLGYFSGYTF.

To note about this clone: Here the CDR3 omits its conserved ending phenylalanine or tryptophan, so a read error is the likely source. V is TRBV6-2 or TRBV6-3 and J is TRBJ2-7; TRBD1 matches 10 bases. The V segment lost 7 bases and the J segment 9 bases; nucleotides outside the gene matches: 27. Per the germline V gene, CDR1 is MNHEY and CDR2 is SVGEGT. The length of the CDR3 is 19 residues. The CDR3 reads CASKERTGGGYLREHGQYS. The DNA for the CDR3 is TGTGCCAGCAAAGAAAGGACAGGGGGAGGGTACCTACGAGAACACGGGCAGTACTCC.

The V and J genes are TRBV27 and TRBJ1-2; 7 bases agree with TRBD1. The CDR3 extends over 13 amino acids. V lost 2 bases and J lost 6; bases outside the gene matches: 3. Germline-derived CDR1 and CDR2 are MNHEY and SMNVEV (reference sequence). CDR3 in amino acids: CASSLTGVNGYTF. The CDR3 DNA reads TGTGCCAGCAGTTTAACAGGGGTGAATGGCTACACCTTC.

The chain has TRBV20-1 and TRBJ2-7; perhaps TRBD2 as D (5 bases). This CDR3 has 15 residues. Per germline, CDR1 DFQATT and CDR2 SNEGSKA (reference sequence). V lost 5 bases, J lost 5 bases, and 22 bases lay in between. The CDR3 region is CSASRAVGGSDEQYF. The CDR3 coding sequence is TGCAGTGCTTCACGGGCAGTCGGAGGATCGGACGAGCAGTACTTC.

This clone was detected only a few times. The chain has TRBV28 and TRBJ1-2, with D possibly matching TRBD1 (6 bases). Trimming cost V 5 bases and J 4 bases, with 20 bases left between them. CDR1 and CDR2 from the germline V gene are MDHEN and SYDVKM. The CDR3 has 16 residues. As DNA, the CDR3 is TGTGCCAGCAGTCCGTCGCGGTGGGGGCTTTCCTATGGCTACACCTTC. The encoded protein is CASSPSRWGLSYGYTF.

This clone has a handful of counts. A junction end diverges from the germline sequence, so it may reflect a read error. The CDR3 here is CASSETRIGNQPQHF. The CDR3 DNA follows: TGTGCCAGCAGTGAGACGCGGATTGGCAACCAGCCCCAGCATTTT. The chain carries TRBV6-4 and TRBJ1-5; D gene ambiguous. The CDR3 is 15 amino acids. Germline V CDR1 and CDR2: MRHNA, SNTAGT.

This clone came up many times. The chain links TRBV6-5 to TRBJ2-2, with 9 bases lining up with TRBD2. Per germline, CDR1 MNHEY and CDR2 SVGAGI. Unmatched junction bases numbered 19, after V lost 7 bases and J lost 1 base. There are 20 residues in the CDR3. The CDR3 reads CASTPAGGAPYILNTGELFF. In DNA, the CDR3 is TGTGCCAGCACCCCGGCGGGGGGGGCTCCTTACATACTGAACACCGGGGAGCTGTTTTTT.

In this sample, this clone turned up a few times. V gene TRBV6-2 or TRBV6-3 combines with J gene TRBJ2-7; 7 nucleotides match TRBD2. This CDR3 contains 14 residues. J lost 4 bases, V lost 2 bases, and 5 bases had no gene match. The germline V gene encodes CDR1 MNHEY and CDR2 SVGEGT. The CDR3 DNA sequence: TGTGCCAGCAGTTACGCGGGAGTAGTGTACGAGCAGTACTTC. This codes for CASSYAGVVYEQYF.

This clone was seen ten or more times. The CDR3 DNA reads as TGTGCCAGCAGTTACGGGACAGGGAACCAGCCCCAGCATTTT. Residues: CASSYGTGNQPQHF. The chain couples TRBV28 to TRBJ1-5, with 9 bases aligning to TRBD1. J was trimmed by 7 bases and V by 4 bases; bases with no gene match: 5. Per germline, CDR1 MDHEN and CDR2 SYDVKM. This CDR3 is built from 14 residues.